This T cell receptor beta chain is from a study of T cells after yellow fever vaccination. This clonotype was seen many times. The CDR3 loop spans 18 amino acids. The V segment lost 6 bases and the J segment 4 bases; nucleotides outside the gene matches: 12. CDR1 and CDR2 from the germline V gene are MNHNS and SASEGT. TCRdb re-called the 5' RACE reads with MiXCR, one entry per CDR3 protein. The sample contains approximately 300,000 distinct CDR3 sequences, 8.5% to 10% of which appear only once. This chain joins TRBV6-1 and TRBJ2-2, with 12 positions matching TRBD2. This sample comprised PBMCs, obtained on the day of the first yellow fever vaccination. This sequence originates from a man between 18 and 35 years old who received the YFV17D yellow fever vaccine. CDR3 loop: CASSRTSGGSTSTGELFF. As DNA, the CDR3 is TGTGCCAGCAGCCGTACTAGCGGGGGGTCTACCTCCACCGGGGAGCTGTTTTTT.